A single sample is the source of the 15 T cell receptor beta chains below, sequenced in a study of T-cell reconstitution after alpha-beta-depleted transplantation in children. A library of TCRbeta sequences, prepared with unique molecular identifiers, was generated. TCRdb analysed the PCR reads with MiXCR anew, one entry per CDR3 protein. The sample lists 73,000 or so distinct CDR3 sequences, 4.9% occurring once. The sequences come from PBMCs, mostly from graft donor cells, collected 180 days after TCRalphabeta/CD19-depleted stem cell transplant. These receptors were collected from a boy under two years old who had a stem cell transplant for acute myeloid leukemia, so the T cells may come from the graft donor.

At least ten counts were recorded for this clonotype. V and J are TRBV11-1 and TRBJ1-2; possible D gene TRBD1, 5 bases. Germline V lookup: CDR1 SGHAT, CDR2 FQDESV (reference sequence). The CDR3 length is 13 residues. Trimming shortened V by 1 base and J by 4 bases, and 7 bases separated the two germline ends. CDR3 amino acids: CASSLGQTYGYTF. The CDR3 nucleotides are TGTGCCAGCAGCTTAGGACAGACCTATGGCTACACCTTC.

This clonotype was recorded a few times. This chain uses TRBV19 with TRBJ1-5; D ambiguous. Trimming took 0 bases from V and 3 from J, leaving 15 bases between them. In germline, CDR1 is LNHDA, CDR2 SQIVND (reference sequence). The CDR3 loop spans 17 amino acids. CDR3 protein: CASSIDHIGPLNQPQHF. In DNA form, the CDR3 reads TGTGCCAGTAGTATAGATCATATCGGGCCACTCAATCAGCCCCAGCATTTT.

This clonotype has at least ten counts. The V and J genes are TRBV11-3 and TRBJ2-3, with 7 bases matching TRBD1. Germline V gives CDR1 SGHNT, CDR2 YENEEA. The V and J ends lost 5 bases and 4 bases, in that order; junction bases with no gene match: 6. CDR3 length equals 14 residues. CDR3 protein: CASSHHRGADTQYF. Here the CDR3 DNA reads TGTGCCAGCAGCCACCACAGGGGCGCAGATACGCAGTATTTT.

There are many counts of this clonotype. The V gene is TRBV7-6, the J gene TRBJ2-3, with 7 bases matching TRBD1. The CDR3 runs 17 residues. Germline values: CDR1 SGHVS, CDR2 FNYEAQ. Trimming cost V 0 bases and J 1 base; bases outside gene matches: 7. CDR3 nucleotide sequence: TGTGCCAGCAGCTTAGCGTCAGGGGGAGTAGGCACAGATACGCAGTATTTT. It yields the protein CASSLASGGVGTDTQYF.

This clonotype came up many times. This sequence joins TRBV29-1 and TRBJ2-6; TRBD2 matches 7 bases. Germline CDR1 is SQVTM and CDR2 is ANQGSEA. The CDR3 is made up of 15 amino acids. With V trimmed by 6 bases and J by 0 bases, 5 bases remained unmatched. This chain's CDR3 is CSVGEGYSGANVLTF. CDR3 coding DNA: TGCAGCGTGGGGGAGGGTTACTCTGGGGCCAACGTCCTGACTTTC.

The table lists this clonotype with many counts. The chain has TRBV7-9 and TRBJ2-5; maybe TRBD1 (5 bases). Trimming shortened V by 2 bases and J by 0 bases, and 10 bases separated the two germline ends. Germline V CDR1 and CDR2: SEHNR, FQNEAQ (reference sequence). The CDR3 consists of 15 residues. The CDR3 loop reads CASSLTKGNQETQYF. The CDR3 nucleotides are TGTGCCAGCAGCTTAACGAAGGGGAACCAAGAGACCCAGTACTTC.

This clonotype was counted many times. This rearrangement joins TRBV19 to TRBJ2-4; 7 nucleotides align to TRBD1. Unmatched junction bases numbered 8, after V lost 3 bases and J lost 0 bases. Germline V gives CDR1 LNHDA, CDR2 SQIVND (reference sequence). There are 17 residues in the CDR3. The CDR3 nucleotides read TGTGCCAGTAGTATCGACGGGACAGCAATAGCCAAAAACATTCAGTACTTC. Translation gives CASSIDGTAIAKNIQYF.

This clonotype was counted ten times or more. This chain links TRBV20-1 with TRBJ1-2; 9 bases match TRBD1. This CDR3 region has 13 residues. After removal of 1 base from V and 5 bases from J, the junction contained 2 bases not matched to a gene. The germline gives CDR1 DFQATT, CDR2 SNEGSKA (reference sequence). This CDR3 is CSARGDRGYGYTF. CDR3 nucleotides: TGCAGTGCTAGAGGCGACAGGGGGTATGGCTACACCTTC.

This clonotype came up many times. V usage is TRBV5-5 and J usage is TRBJ1-6; D unclear. Between the trimmed V and J ends, which lost 3 bases and 0 bases, there was a span of 10 bases. Germline-derived CDR1 and CDR2 are SGHKS and YYEKEE (reference sequence). This CDR3 has 16 residues. This chain's CDR3 is CASSSGLSSYNSPLHF. The CDR3 DNA sequence: TGTGCCAGCAGCTCGGGCTTAAGCTCCTATAATTCACCCCTCCACTTT.

This clonotype was recorded many times. The V and J genes are TRBV6-5 and TRBJ2-2; possibly TRBD1 for D (6 bases). Trimming took off 5 bases at V and 3 bases at J, with 13 bases between the two ends. Germline CDR1 MNHEY, CDR2 SVGAGI. This CDR3 region has 15 residues. This CDR3 reads CASSPRDIYTGELFF. CDR3 coding DNA: TGTGCCAGCAGTCCCCGGGACATATACACCGGGGAGCTGTTTTTT.

The CDR3 DNA is TGCGCCATGGGCTTATCCCAGGGAAGCTCCTACAATGAGCAGTTCTTC. This translates into CAMGLSQGSSYNEQFF. The chain joins TRBV5-1 to TRBJ2-1; D possibly corresponds to TRBD1 (5 bases). The CDR3 has 16 residues. V was clipped by 9 bases and J by 0 bases, with 19 bases between them. Germline V gene lookup returns CDR1 SGHRS and CDR2 YFSETQ.

The table lists this clonotype with many counts. The chain links TRBV11-2 to TRBJ1-1; D gene ambiguous. V lost 2 bases to trimming and J lost 3 bases, with 16 bases between them. The CDR3 length is 16 residues. In germline, CDR1 is SGHAT, CDR2 FQNNGV. The CDR3 bases are TGTGCCAGCAGCTTATATGGTGGGAGGGTAGACACTGAAGCTTTCTTT. It is translated as CASSLYGGRVDTEAFF.

This clonotype was seen ten or more times. This chain joins TRBV29-1 and TRBJ2-3; D ambiguous. Germline CDR1 reads SQVTM; CDR2 reads ANQGSEA. Trimming took 6 bases from V and 2 from J, leaving 12 bases between them. The CDR3 has 13 residues. This CDR3 is CSVASVHTDTQYF. In DNA form, the CDR3 reads TGCAGCGTAGCCTCCGTGCACACAGATACGCAGTATTTT.

This clonotype has ten or more counts. The chain joins TRBV5-5 to TRBJ2-1; possible D gene TRBD2, 5 bases. The CDR3 totals 15 residues. Germline V CDR1 and CDR2: SGHKS, YYEKEE (reference sequence). The germline V and J ends were trimmed by 1 base and 6 bases, with 14 bases remaining between them. The CDR3 spells CASSLRFGEFNEQFF. CDR3 sequence (DNA): TGTGCCAGCAGCTTGAGGTTTGGGGAGTTCAATGAGCAGTTCTTC. Full variable domain (remainder filled in from reference TRBV5-5 and TRBJ2-1): DAGVTQSPTHLIKTRGQQVTLRCSPISGHKSVSWYQQVLGQGPQFIFQYYEKEERGRGNFPDRFSARQFPNYSSELNVNALLLGDSALYLCASSLRFGEFNEQFFGPGTRLTVL.

This clonotype was seen many times. V is TRBV4-2 and J is TRBJ2-5, with 11 bases matching TRBD2. CDR1 and CDR2 from the germline V gene are LGHNA and YNFKEQ. This CDR3 spans 17 amino acids. The J segment lost 4 bases and the V segment lost 3 bases, leaving 10 bases of the junction unmatched. CDR3 in DNA: TGTGCCAGCAGCCAGGGACTAGCGGTATCAGTGGGAGAGACCCAGTACTTC. Protein sequence: CASSQGLAVSVGETQYF.